The entry below describes one T cell receptor beta chain. What this receptor recognizes is not known. No base quality information exists; no much larger clone differs at one position. This record belongs to a study of blood T cell repertoires in COVID-19 (TCRdb year 2020). Some background on the complete study: Samples covering the acute and convalescent phases of COVID-19 were provided by collaborators in the United States, Italy and Spain. The material from the prospective study consisted of cDNA or gDNA derived from T cells, B-cell-depleted T cells, or PBMCs. Deeply sampled blood TCRbeta repertoires from subjects exposed to, actively infected with, or recovered from COVID-19 were included in the dataset. The repertoires were made available in a free public database intended to serve as a resource for research on the immune response to SARS-CoV-2. The samples were drawn from the first 160 participants of the ongoing ImmuneRACE study and from 1,254 subjects provided by 6 global collaborators. Sample metadata almost always included a de-identified subject ID, COVID-19 status, age in years and sex. HLA class I and class II types, where available, came from metadata supplied by the sample provider rather than from assay-based typing.

Whole blood was collected in K2EDTA tubes by collaborating institutions according to the institutions' own protocols. For TCRbeta analysis, collaborators shipped samples in one of three forms: frozen whole blood, isolated PBMCs, or DNA extracted from either of those sample types. Cut back by 2 bases and 0 bases, the V and J ends lie 11 bases apart. From its cysteine to its phenylalanine, the CDR3 spans 16 amino acids. Only the CDR3 DNA is retained, 48 bases long and in frame from the first base. From a lookup of the germline V gene, CDR1 and CDR2 are MNHEY and SVGEGT. Summary of the overall study and its limitations: Clinical and demographic metadata were provided uncurated, with the amount varying by source and participant.

The immunoSEQ Assay, a bias-controlled multiplex PCR, was used to amplify TCRbeta CDR3 regions from genomic DNA. The study's own analysis went as follows. Within the assay, amplification of reference gene primers was used to estimate how many nucleated cells each sample contained. To quantify the absolute abundance of each unique TCRbeta CDR3 rearrangement, sequence reads were collapsed and filtered. For each sample, productive Simpson clonality was calculated as the square root of Simpson's diversity index over productive rearrangements. Entries here come from immuneACCESS through TCRdb and include only in-frame sequences with V and J called. Some clones fail to appear in such tables; in the studies checked, an unresolved V gene covers under half of the shortfall, and the cause of the remainder is unknown. The V and J calls and the clone size are those of that table, but D and trimming were determined from the DNA. The sample includes around 64,000 clones, with 85% to 90% observed a single time. Approximately 3% of the sample is held by the ten biggest clonotypes.

The sequence derives from a man aged 45 to 65 with active COVID-19. This chain joins TRBV6-2 or TRBV6-3 to TRBJ1-5; 5 matching bases give a weak D call of TRBD1. The source material was peripheral blood. The nucleotides read TGTGCCAGCAGTTACAGTAGGGGTCTTAGCAATCAGCCCCAGCATTTT. Protein translation: CASSYSRGLSNQPQHF.